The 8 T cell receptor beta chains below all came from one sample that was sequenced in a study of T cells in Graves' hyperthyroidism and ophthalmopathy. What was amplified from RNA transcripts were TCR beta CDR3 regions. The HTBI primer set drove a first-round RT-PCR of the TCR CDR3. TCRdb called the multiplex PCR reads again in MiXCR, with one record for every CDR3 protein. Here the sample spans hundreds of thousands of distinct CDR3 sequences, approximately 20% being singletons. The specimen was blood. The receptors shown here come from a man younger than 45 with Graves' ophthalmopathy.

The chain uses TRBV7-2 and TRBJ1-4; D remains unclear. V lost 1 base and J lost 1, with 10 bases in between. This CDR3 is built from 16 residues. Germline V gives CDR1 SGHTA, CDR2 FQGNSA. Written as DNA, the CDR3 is TGTGCCAGCAGCTTAGTGATCGGCCTAACTAATGAAAAACTGTTTTTT. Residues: CASSLVIGLTNEKLFF.

The CDR3 DNA sequence: TGCAGTGCTATACGACAGGGTGGGGAGTACTTC. This translates into CSAIRQGGEYF. This rearrangement joins TRBV20-1 to TRBJ2-5; 7 nucleotides align to TRBD1. This CDR3 has 11 amino acids. CDR1 and CDR2 (germline): DFQATT, SNEGSKA (reference sequence). V dropped 4 bases and J dropped 12; count of bases not matched to a gene: 8.

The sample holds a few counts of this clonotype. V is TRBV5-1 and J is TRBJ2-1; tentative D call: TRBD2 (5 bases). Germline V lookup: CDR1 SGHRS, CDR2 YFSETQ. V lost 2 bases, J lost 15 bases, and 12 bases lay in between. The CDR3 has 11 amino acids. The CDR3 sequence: CASSLEAVWFF. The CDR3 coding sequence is TGCGCCAGCAGCTTAGAAGCGGTCTGGTTCTTC.

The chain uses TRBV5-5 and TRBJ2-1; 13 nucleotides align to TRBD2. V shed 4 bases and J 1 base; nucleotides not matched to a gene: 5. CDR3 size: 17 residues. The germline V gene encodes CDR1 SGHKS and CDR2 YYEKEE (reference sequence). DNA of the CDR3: TGTGCCAGCAGCCACCAACTAGCGGGAGGGTCCTACAATGAGCAGTTCTTC. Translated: CASSHQLAGGSYNEQFF.

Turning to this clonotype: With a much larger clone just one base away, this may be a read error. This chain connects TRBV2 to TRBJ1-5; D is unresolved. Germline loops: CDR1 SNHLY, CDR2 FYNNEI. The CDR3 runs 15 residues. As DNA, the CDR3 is TGTGCCAGCAGTGAAGCGCGGGGTAGCAGTCAGCCCCAGCATTTT. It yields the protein CASSEARGSSQPQHF.

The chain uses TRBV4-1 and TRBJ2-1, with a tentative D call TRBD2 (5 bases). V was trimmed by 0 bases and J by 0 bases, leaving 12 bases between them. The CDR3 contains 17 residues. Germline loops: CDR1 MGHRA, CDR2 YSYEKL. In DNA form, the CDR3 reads TGCGCCAGCAGCCAAGATCGACGGGGAAGCTCCTACAATGAGCAGTTCTTC. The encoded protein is CASSQDRRGSSYNEQFF.

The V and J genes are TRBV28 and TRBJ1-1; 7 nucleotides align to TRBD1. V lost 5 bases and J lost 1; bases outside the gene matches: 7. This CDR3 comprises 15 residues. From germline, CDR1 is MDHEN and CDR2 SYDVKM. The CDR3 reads CASSLWGTANTEAFF. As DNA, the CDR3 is TGTGCCAGCAGTCTGTGGGGGACAGCGAACACTGAAGCTTTCTTT.

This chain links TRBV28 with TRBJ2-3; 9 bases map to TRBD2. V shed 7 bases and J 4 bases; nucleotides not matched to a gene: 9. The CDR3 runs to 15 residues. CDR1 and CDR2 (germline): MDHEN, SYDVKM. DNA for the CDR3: TGTGCCAGCACCAACGTAGCGGGAGTCTCAGATACGCAGTATTTT. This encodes CASTNVAGVSDTQYF.